Listed below are T cell receptor beta chains from one sample, sequenced in a study of T cell repertoires in cytomegalovirus infection. The antigens for these receptors are not known. TCRdb called the reads again in MiXCR, with one record for every CDR3 protein. The sample lists about 920,000 distinct CDR3 sequences; more than 25% were seen once. The specimen was cultured CD8+ T cells from PBMCs, collected from culture after CMV antigen stimulation. These receptor sequences come from a human donor in good health (CMV status not recorded). Some clones in this sample may be carry-over from other donors' samples. The CDR3 runs from the conserved cysteine through the conserved F or W. Each record gives: D gene, V gene, J gene, clone size, CDR3 protein, CDR3 DNA. D genes are given only for firm matches. Clone sizes are given selectively: once, few, many, or a class where the clone is expanded.

TRBD1	TRBV9	TRBJ1-1	NA	CASSVVRTGMNTEAFF	TGTGCCAGCAGCGTAGTCAGGACAGGGATGAACACTGAAGCTTTCTTT
TRBD1	TRBV12-3/TRBV12-4	TRBJ2-3	NA	CASSLWGTAGGRTDTQYF	TGTGCCAGCAGTCTATGGGGAACGGCAGGGGGTCGGACAGATACGCAGTATTTT
TRBD1	TRBV25-1	TRBJ1-1	few	CASGPGQGVTEAFF	TGTGCCAGCGGTCCGGGACAGGGGGTTACTGAAGCTTTCTTT
NA	TRBV9	TRBJ1-2	NA	CASSGSGSGVFLGDGYTF	TGTGCCAGCAGCGGGTCCGGGAGCGGGGTTTTCCTTGGGGATGGCTACACCTTC
NA	TRBV7-3	TRBJ2-3	few	CASSLRGAPDTQYF	TGTGCCAGCAGCTTAAGGGGGGCGCCAGATACGCAGTATTTT
TRBD1	TRBV10-3	TRBJ2-3	NA	CAISGTGGTDTQYF	TGTGCCATCAGTGGGACAGGGGGAACAGATACGCAGTATTTT
NA	TRBV20-1	TRBJ1-2	NA	CSDGATNYGYTF	TGCAGTGACGGGGCGACCAACTATGGCTACACCTTC
NA	TRBV15	TRBJ1-4	NA	CATHDRGSNEKLFF	TGTGCCACCCATGATAGGGGATCAAATGAAAAACTGTTTTTT
TRBD2	TRBV7-8	TRBJ2-2	many	CASSLPSGGYTGELFF	TGTGCCAGCAGCTTACCTAGCGGGGGGTACACCGGGGAGCTGTTTTTT
NA	TRBV4-1	TRBJ1-3	NA	CASSHYTIYF	TGCGCCAGCAGCCACTACACCATATATTTT
NA	TRBV20-1	TRBJ2-7	NA	CSARSSREQYF	TGCAGTGCTAGGTCTTCGAGAGAGCAGTACTTC
TRBD1	TRBV12-3/TRBV12-4	TRBJ1-2	many	CASSSDYRGSLNYGYTF	TGTGCCAGCAGTTCCGATTACAGGGGCTCCCTCAACTATGGCTACACCTTC
TRBD2	TRBV6-1	TRBJ2-7	NA	CASSESLAGGYEQYF	TGTGCCAGCAGTGAGTCCCTAGCGGGGGGCTATGAGCAGTACTTC
TRBD2	TRBV7-9	TRBJ2-3	few	CASSWGLGKDTQYF	TGTGCCAGCAGCTGGGGACTAGGAAAAGATACGCAGTATTTT
NA	TRBV6-1	TRBJ1-1	NA	CASTRPEGRGNTEAFF	TGTGCCAGCACCAGACCCGAGGGACGGGGGAACACTGAAGCTTTCTTT
NA	TRBV6-2/TRBV6-3	TRBJ2-1	NA	CASSYSDSGNEQFF	TGTGCCAGCAGTTACTCGGATAGCGGTAATGAGCAGTTCTTC
NA	TRBV10-3	TRBJ2-5	many	CAISESRETQYF	TGTGCCATCAGTGAGTCCCGAGAGACCCAGTACTTC
TRBD1	TRBV6-5	TRBJ1-1	NA	CASSYSGTGGSAFF	TGTGCCAGCAGTTACTCCGGGACAGGGGGTTCAGCTTTCTTT
TRBD1	TRBV20-1	TRBJ1-5	few	CSVRGTGANQPQHF	TGCAGTGTAAGAGGGACAGGGGCCAATCAGCCCCAGCATTTT
NA	TRBV7-9	TRBJ1-1	NA	CASSLIMGSGTEAFF	TGTGCCAGCAGCTTAATTATGGGGTCCGGCACTGAAGCTTTCTTT
TRBD1	TRBV6-5	TRBJ2-3	few	CASRDRDADTQYF	TGTGCCAGCAGGGACAGGGACGCAGATACGCAGTATTTT
NA	TRBV7-8	TRBJ1-3	many	CASSTGTLNTIYF	TGTGCCAGCAGCACCGGGACTCTAAACACCATATATTTT
NA	TRBV27	TRBJ1-6	NA	CASSLGGGLSPLHF	TGTGCCAGCAGTTTAGGGGGGGGACTTTCACCCCTCCACTTT
NA	TRBV6-5	TRBJ2-5	NA	CASSPLAGKTQYF	TGTGCCAGCAGTCCACTAGCAGGGAAGACCCAGTACTTC
NA	TRBV27	TRBJ1-3	NA	CASSLPGTTIYF	TGTGCCAGCAGTTTACCCGGGACGACCATATATTTT
TRBD1	TRBV12-3/TRBV12-4	TRBJ2-1	NA	CASSPHPGTGSYNEQFF	TGTGCCAGCAGTCCCCACCCCGGGACAGGGTCGTACAATGAGCAGTTCTTC
NA	TRBV7-9	TRBJ1-1	few	CASSLSKNEAFF	TGTGCCAGCAGCTTATCCAAAAATGAAGCTTTCTTT
NA	TRBV27	TRBJ2-7	NA	CASSLEQGTYEQYF	TGTGCCAGCAGTCTAGAACAGGGAACCTACGAGCAGTACTTC
NA	TRBV6-2/TRBV6-3	TRBJ2-7	NA	CASSYLRAHEQYF	TGTGCCAGCAGTTACTTGAGGGCCCACGAGCAGTACTTC
TRBD1	TRBV3-1	TRBJ2-3	NA	CASRDRENLADTQYF	TGTGCCAGCCGGGACAGGGAAAATTTGGCAGATACGCAGTATTTT
TRBD2	TRBV7-6	TRBJ2-7	few	CASSPSGGITYEQYF	TGTGCCAGCAGCCCTAGCGGGGGCATCACCTACGAGCAGTACTTC
TRBD2	TRBV19	TRBJ2-2	NA	CGAGPRGGELFF	TGTGGAGCGGGGCCACGGGGCGGGGAGCTGTTTTTT
TRBD1	TRBV5-1	TRBJ1-5	NA	CASSQGADNQPQHF	TGCGCCAGCAGCCAGGGGGCAGACAATCAGCCCCAGCATTTT
TRBD1	TRBV19	TRBJ1-1	few	CASSSTGRGPEAFF	TGTGCCAGTAGTTCGACAGGGCGGGGACCTGAAGCTTTCTTT
TRBD2	TRBV4-1	TRBJ2-1	few	CASSQLAGGDYNEQFF	TGCGCCAGCAGCCAGCTAGCGGGGGGGGACTACAATGAGCAGTTCTTC
TRBD2	TRBV6-6	TRBJ2-5	NA	CASSYSLAGRETQYF	TGTGCCAGCAGTTACTCGCTAGCGGGGCGGGAGACCCAGTACTTC
NA	TRBV28	TRBJ2-3	few	CASSFRDGSDTQYF	TGTGCCAGCAGTTTCCGGGATGGGTCAGATACGCAGTATTTT
NA	TRBV20-1	TRBJ2-1	NA	CSARSQGPEEQFF	TGCAGTGCTAGATCTCAAGGACCGGAGGAGCAGTTCTTC
NA	TRBV5-1	TRBJ2-1	NA	CASSVGTQWFDEQFF	TGCGCCAGCAGCGTCGGGACACAATGGTTTGATGAGCAGTTCTTC
TRBD2	TRBV19	TRBJ2-7	NA	CASTPTGGPLVYEQYF	TGTGCCAGTACCCCAACGGGGGGACCGTTAGTGTACGAGCAGTACTTC
TRBD1	TRBV27	TRBJ2-3	NA	CASGTTGGAPDTQYF	TGTGCCAGCGGAACCACAGGGGGCGCCCCAGATACGCAGTATTTT
TRBD2	TRBV20-1	TRBJ2-1	few	CSARELAGSSYNEQFF	TGCAGTGCTAGAGAACTAGCGGGGAGCTCCTACAATGAGCAGTTCTTC
NA	TRBV7-2	TRBJ1-4	NA	CASSLNKGEKLFF	TGTGCCAGCAGCTTGAATAAGGGGGAAAAACTGTTTTTT
NA	TRBV7-9	TRBJ1-4	NA	CASSFEGNEKLFF	TGTGCCAGCAGCTTCGAAGGGAATGAAAAACTGTTTTTT
NA	TRBV7-8	TRBJ1-1	many	CASSLAGGKGDTEAFF	TGTGCCAGCAGCTTAGCGGGAGGGAAGGGGGACACTGAAGCTTTCTTT
TRBD1	TRBV6-2/TRBV6-3	TRBJ2-2	NA	CASRGQGARMYTGELFF	TGTGCCAGCAGGGGACAGGGGGCGCGAATGTACACCGGGGAGCTGTTTTTT
NA	TRBV19	TRBJ2-1	NA	CASSIGEEQFF	TGTGCCAGTAGTATTGGAGAGGAGCAGTTCTTC
NA	TRBV7-8	TRBJ2-1	few	CASSSQYPALNEQFF	TGTGCCAGCAGCTCCCAATACCCGGCTCTGAATGAGCAGTTCTTC